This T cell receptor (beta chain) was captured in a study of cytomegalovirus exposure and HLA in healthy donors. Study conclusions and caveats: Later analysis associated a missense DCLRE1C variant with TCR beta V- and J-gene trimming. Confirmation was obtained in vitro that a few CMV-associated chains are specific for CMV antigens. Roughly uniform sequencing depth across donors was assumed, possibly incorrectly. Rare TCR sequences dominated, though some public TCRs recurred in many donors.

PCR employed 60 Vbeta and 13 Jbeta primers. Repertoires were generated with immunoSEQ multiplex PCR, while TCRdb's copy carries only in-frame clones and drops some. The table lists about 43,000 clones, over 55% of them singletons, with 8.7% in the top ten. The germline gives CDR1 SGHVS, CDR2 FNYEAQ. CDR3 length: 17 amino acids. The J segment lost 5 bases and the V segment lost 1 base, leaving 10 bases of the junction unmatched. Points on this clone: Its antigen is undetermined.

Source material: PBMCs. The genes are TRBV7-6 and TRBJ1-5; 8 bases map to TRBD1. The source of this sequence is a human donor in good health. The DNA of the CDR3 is TGTGCCAGCAGCTTAGGTACCGGGACAGGCGCTTATCAGCCCCAGCATTTT. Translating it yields CASSLGTGTGAYQPQHF.